These 2 T cell receptor beta chains came from one sample sequenced in a study of CD8 T cells in Susac syndrome. Random hexamers were used to reverse transcribe an amount of about 0.45 to 1 ug RNA. TCRdb reprocessed the immunoSEQ multiplex PCR reads via MiXCR and lists one record per CDR3 protein. This sample has over 95,000 distinct CDR3 sequences, with nearly 95% found just once. The source material was CD4+ T cells from PBMCs. These receptors came from a human donor in good health.

J is TRBJ2-2 and V is TRBV9, with 10 nucleotides matching TRBD1. V shed 6 bases and J 1 base; nucleotides not matched to a gene: 12. From germline, CDR1 is SGDLS and CDR2 YYNGEE. The length of the CDR3 is 18 residues. The CDR3 nucleotides read TGTGCCAGCACCGGCGACAGGGGGCCCTCGATGAACACCGGGGAGCTGTTTTTT. This sequence encodes CASTGDRGPSMNTGELFF.

The J gene is TRBJ1-1, the V gene TRBV7-9; D gene uncertain. The CDR3 spans 14 residues. V dropped 8 bases and J dropped 0 bases, with 13 bases sitting between them. From germline, CDR1 is SEHNR and CDR2 FQNEAQ (reference sequence). DNA for the CDR3: TGTGCCAGCTCCTCAAACTTGTTGAACACTGAAGCTTTCTTT. It specifies CASSSNLLNTEAFF.